This TCR beta chain originates from a study of T-cell reconstitution after alpha-beta-depleted transplantation in children. A library of TCRbeta sequences, prepared with unique molecular identifiers, was generated. TCRdb re-analysed the PCR reads in MiXCR, keeping a single row per CDR3 protein. The sample includes about 610,000 distinct CDR3 sequences, approximately 10% of them seen just once. This clonotype was observed a few times. Trimming at V came to 5 bases and at J to 0 bases, leaving 16 bases not matched to a gene. Germline CDR1 reads MDHEN; CDR2 reads SYDVKM. The CDR3 totals 21 residues. The gene calls are TRBV28 and TRBJ2-1, with 13 positions matching TRBD2. Sequenced here: PBMCs from the stem cell graft donor, sampled from the stem cell graft. The clonotype was recovered from a human donor who donated a stem cell graft to a child with acute myeloid leukemia. CDR3 region: CASSILGLAGVQGSSYNEQFF. The CDR3 nucleotides are TGTGCCAGCAGTATCTTAGGACTAGCGGGAGTCCAGGGGAGCTCCTACAATGAGCAGTTCTTC.